These T cell receptor beta chains were read from a single sample in a study of OX40 agonist ivuxolimab in advanced cancers. Sequencing used immunoSEQ multiplex PCR; TCRdb keeps in-frame clones, though not all of them. The table records 12,000 or so clones, around 80% of them present only once. The sequencing here drew on CD4+ or CD8+ T cells sorted from blood, taken in a trial of the OX40 agonist ivuxolimab. Receptor source: an adult with an advanced solid tumor such as melanoma, head and neck, liver or kidney cancer. Each CDR3 is given with its conserved first and last residue. Each record gives: CDR3 DNA, CDR3 protein, clone size, J gene, D gene, V gene. D genes are given only for firm matches. Size values are once, few and many counts, or a class for expanded clones, and some rows have none.

cdr3_nt: TGCGCCAGCGCGGCGGGTGAAATGAGCTACACCTTC
cdr3_aa: CASAAGEMSYTF
clone_size: .
j_call: TRBJ1-2
d_call: .
v_call: TRBV5-1

cdr3_nt: TGTGCCAGCAGCTTCTCGGGATCGACTGAAGCTTTCTTT
cdr3_aa: CASSFSGSTEAFF
clone_size: once
j_call: TRBJ1-1
d_call: .
v_call: TRBV5-4

cdr3_nt: TGCGCCAGCGGGGGGCTGGGGAACACTGAAGCTTTCTTT
cdr3_aa: CASGGLGNTEAFF
clone_size: once
j_call: TRBJ1-1
d_call: .
v_call: TRBV4-1

cdr3_nt: TGTGCCAGCAGCAAGATCGAACAGGGGCGGGGCACTAATGAGCAGTTCTTC
cdr3_aa: CASSKIEQGRGTNEQFF
clone_size: .
j_call: TRBJ2-1
d_call: .
v_call: TRBV21-1

cdr3_nt: TGTGCCAGCAGCCAGGGTAACTCTGGAAACACCATATATTTT
cdr3_aa: CASSQGNSGNTIYF
clone_size: once
j_call: TRBJ1-3
d_call: .
v_call: TRBV11-2

cdr3_nt: TGTGCCAGCAGCTTTTGGGGGCGTAATGGCTACACCTTC
cdr3_aa: CASSFWGRNGYTF
clone_size: once
j_call: TRBJ1-2
d_call: .
v_call: TRBV5-1

cdr3_nt: TGTGCCTGGAGTCCCTACTGGGCCTCCGATCGGGAGCTGTTTTTT
cdr3_aa: CAWSPYWASDRELFF
clone_size: .
j_call: TRBJ2-2
d_call: .
v_call: TRBV30

cdr3_nt: TGCAGTGCTGGGAACCGGGATCCGTTT
cdr3_aa: CSAGNRDPF
clone_size: .
j_call: TRBJ1-1
d_call: .
v_call: TRBV20-1

cdr3_nt: TGTGCCAGCAGCTTAGCTTCGGGCAGGGTAGGGACTGAAGCTTTCTTT
cdr3_aa: CASSLASGRVGTEAFF
clone_size: .
j_call: TRBJ1-1
d_call: .
v_call: TRBV7-8

cdr3_nt: TGCAGTGCTATCCGGGACTACGAGTACTTC
cdr3_aa: CSAIRDYEYF
clone_size: .
j_call: TRBJ2-7
d_call: TRBD2
v_call: TRBV20-1

cdr3_nt: TGCGCCAGCAGCTTGGTGGGCGGGGGGGAAGACGAGCAGTACTTC
cdr3_aa: CASSLVGGGEDEQYF
clone_size: .
j_call: TRBJ2-7
d_call: TRBD2
v_call: TRBV5-1

cdr3_nt: TGTGCCAGCAGTGAAGCAGGGCGCCCCCAAAAAGCTTTCTTT
cdr3_aa: CASSEAGRPQKAFF
clone_size: large
j_call: TRBJ1-1
d_call: .
v_call: TRBV2

cdr3_nt: TGTGCCACCAGAACCACGAAGGGAAATCAGCCCCAGCATTTT
cdr3_aa: CATRTTKGNQPQHF
clone_size: .
j_call: TRBJ1-5
d_call: .
v_call: TRBV15

cdr3_nt: TGTGCCAGCAGCTTAGACGGGGGGCCTGGGGCCAACGTCCTGACTTTC
cdr3_aa: CASSLDGGPGANVLTF
clone_size: .
j_call: TRBJ2-6
d_call: .
v_call: TRBV13

cdr3_nt: TGTGCCAGTAGTACCCCCCGCCAGTACTTC
cdr3_aa: CASSTPRQYF
clone_size: .
j_call: TRBJ2-5
d_call: .
v_call: TRBV19

cdr3_nt: TGTGCCAGCAGCCGCGGGACAACAAGCAATCAGCCCCAGCATTTT
cdr3_aa: CASSRGTTSNQPQHF
clone_size: .
j_call: TRBJ1-5
d_call: .
v_call: TRBV7-9

cdr3_nt: TGTGCCACCTCGGGAGGGGACAGCTCCTACAATGAGCAGTTCTTC
cdr3_aa: CATSGGDSSYNEQFF
clone_size: .
j_call: TRBJ2-1
d_call: .
v_call: TRBV15

cdr3_nt: TGCGCCAGCAGCCAGGGCGTTGAGTCCACTGAAGCTTTCTTT
cdr3_aa: CASSQGVESTEAFF
clone_size: .
j_call: TRBJ1-1
d_call: .
v_call: TRBV4-1

cdr3_nt: TGTGCCAGTAGTATAGTATTCGACTCCAGGGTTGACGTCTATGGCTACACCTTC
cdr3_aa: CASSIVFDSRVDVYGYTF
clone_size: .
j_call: TRBJ1-2
d_call: .
v_call: TRBV19

cdr3_nt: TGTGCCATCACCCGGGACACTTACCTCACTGAAGCTTTCTTT
cdr3_aa: CAITRDTYLTEAFF
clone_size: .
j_call: TRBJ1-1
d_call: .
v_call: TRBV10-3